What follows are 27 T cell receptor beta chains derived from one specimen sequenced in a study of tumor and adjacent non-tumor tissue in lung cancer. RNA was extracted from bulk tissue without any cell sorting. Three rounds of nested PCR, following a modified ARM-PCR protocol, produced the TCRbeta library. Via MiXCR, TCRdb re-called the multiplex PCR reads, giving one row per CDR3 protein. The sample includes over 110,000 distinct CDR3 sequences, around 66% of them seen just once. Sequenced: lung tumor tissue. Receptor source: a man in his fifties or sixties with small cell lung cancer.

In the case of this clonotype: At one of its ends the junction is not consistent with the germline gene, which may arise from a read error. The chain has TRBV20-1 and TRBJ2-3; 7 nucleotides align to TRBD2. This CDR3 comprises 16 residues. Germline values: CDR1 DFQATT, CDR2 SNEGSKA (reference sequence). CDR3 protein: CSARDVTSVRYDMQYF. The CDR3 DNA is TGCAGTGCTAGAGATGTAACTAGCGTGAGATACGATATGCAGTATTTT.

As regards this clonotype: The junction shows a germline mismatch at one end, possibly a read error. The chain has TRBV6-2 or TRBV6-3 and TRBJ2-3, with 13 bases lining up with TRBD2. Germline V CDR1 and CDR2: MNHEY, SVGEGT. This CDR3 spans 16 amino acids. Here the CDR3 reads CTSSTRTSGSVDTQYF. CDR3 nucleotides: TGTACCAGCAGTACGCGGACTAGCGGGAGTGTGGATACGCAGTATTTT.

V gene TRBV11-2 combines with J gene TRBJ2-7, with unresolved D. V gave up 3 bases and J gave up 6 bases, with 15 bases separating them. Germline V gene data show CDR1 as SGHAT and CDR2 as FQNNGV. The CDR3 extends over 14 amino acids. CDR3 residues: CASSLISIGGEQYF. CDR3 DNA sequence: TGTGCCAGCAGCTTGATCTCCATTGGCGGCGAGCAGTACTTC.

This clonotype was observed a handful of times. A much bigger clone sits one base away, suggesting this may be a read error. This chain connects TRBV11-1 to TRBJ2-3; 8 bases are a match to TRBD2. V was pared by 8 bases and J by 6 bases, with 10 bases of the junction left unmatched. The germline CDR1 and CDR2 sequences are SGHAT and FQDESV (reference sequence). CDR3 size: 14 residues. CDR3 sequence: CASEPGGDVDTQYF. CDR3 coding DNA: TGTGCCAGCGAACCCGGGGGGGACGTGGATACGCAGTATTTT.

About this clonotype itself: One junction end disagrees with the germline gene, perhaps due to a read error. V and J are TRBV5-1 and TRBJ2-1; 7 bases agree with TRBD2. The CDR3 runs 15 residues. Per the germline V gene, CDR1 is SGHRS and CDR2 is YFSETQ. The CDR3 loop reads CASSLDAGEGNEQLF. The CDR3 nucleotides read TGCGCCAGCAGCTTGGACGCGGGAGAAGGGAATGAGCAGCTCTTC.

This chain joins TRBV28 and TRBJ2-1, with 10 bases aligning to TRBD1. The CDR3 is made up of 18 amino acids. Losses at the gene ends were 5 bases for V and 0 bases for J; bases not matched to a gene: 10. The V gene's germline CDR1 is MDHEN and CDR2 SYDVKM. CDR3 sequence: CASSPRPGQGFSYNEQFF. Written as DNA, the CDR3 is TGTGCCAGCAGTCCAAGACCGGGACAGGGGTTCTCCTACAATGAGCAGTTCTTC.

The rearrangement uses TRBV2 and TRBJ1-1, with a weak D call TRBD1 (5 bases). V was cut by 11 bases and J by 5 bases, with 18 bases left in between. Germline CDR1 SNHLY, CDR2 FYNNEI. The CDR3 is made up of 13 amino acids. CDR3 residues: CAGNRAGRTEAFF. The CDR3 region has the DNA TGTGCCGGCAATAGGGCAGGGCGAACTGAAGCTTTCTTT.

This clonotype was detected only once. The final CDR3 position lacks the conserved phenylalanine or tryptophan, pointing to a likely read error. This chain connects TRBV28 to TRBJ2-7; D is tentatively TRBD1 or TRBD2 (5 bases each). The germline V and J ends were trimmed by 7 bases and 0 bases, with 16 bases remaining between them. This CDR3 comprises 15 residues. Germline values: CDR1 MDHEN, CDR2 SYDVKM. The CDR3 loop reads CASTFAGTYSYEQYL. The CDR3, as DNA: TGTGCCAGCACGTTCGCAGGGACCTACTCCTACGAGCAGTACCTC.

This clonotype has ten or more counts. The chain recombines TRBV11-2 with TRBJ1-6, with TRBD1 identical over 10 bases. Trimming removed 3 bases from V and 8 bases from J; junction bases left unmatched: 10. The germline CDR1 and CDR2 sequences are SGHAT and FQNNGV. CDR3 length equals 17 residues. The CDR3 is CASSFAAGQGVYSPLHF. Here the CDR3 DNA reads TGTGCCAGCAGCTTTGCGGCCGGACAGGGGGTATATTCACCCCTCCACTTT.

Remarks on this clonotype: Here the CDR3 omits its conserved ending phenylalanine or tryptophan, so a read error is the likely source. This chain connects TRBV11-3 to TRBJ2-1; 10 bases match TRBD2. CDR3 length: 15 amino acids. Germline CDR1 reads SGHNT; CDR2 reads YENEEA. The CDR3 is CASIPSGRAYNEQFS. CDR3 DNA sequence: TGCGCCAGCATACCAAGCGGGAGGGCCTACAATGAGCAGTTCTCC.

About this clonotype: Here the CDR3 omits its conserved ending phenylalanine or tryptophan, so a read error is the likely source. The chain uses TRBV6-5 and TRBJ2-1, with D perhaps being TRBD1 or TRBD2 (5 bases each). The length of the CDR3 is 15 residues. V lost 0 bases, J lost 7 bases, and 13 bases lay in between. Germline CDR1 is MNHEY and CDR2 is SVGAGI. Here the CDR3 DNA reads TGTGCCAGCAGTTACTCTGGGGGAGTGGATAATGAGCAGTTCATC. Translating gives CASSYSGGVDNEQFI.

This clonotype has only a few counts. CDR3 sequence (DNA): TGTGCCAGCAGTTCCGAGCGTAGAGGAACCCAGTACTTC. Protein sequence: CASSSERRGTQYF. The rearrangement uses TRBV6-5 and TRBJ2-5, with D unresolved. V dropped 4 bases and J dropped 8 bases, with 14 bases sitting between them. The CDR3 sequence is 13 residues long. Germline CDR1 is MNHEY and CDR2 is SVGAGI.

A word on this clonotype: This may stem from a read error, because a much larger clone lies one nucleotide away. V usage is TRBV6-1 and J usage is TRBJ2-1; 7 bases align to TRBD2. Germline-derived CDR1 and CDR2 are MNHNS and SASEGT. V shed 7 bases, J shed 7 bases, and the junction held 16 bases outside the gene matches. The CDR3 is made up of 16 amino acids. The CDR3 nucleotides are TGTGCCAGCAATGCCTCCGGGGGGAGGGCCGGGAATGAGCAGTTCTTC. Translation gives CASNASGGRAGNEQFF.

In the case of this clonotype: The junction differs from germline at one of its ends, possibly a read error. V is TRBV5-6 and J is TRBJ2-6, with D uncertain. The CDR3 covers 15 residues. Germline CDR1 and CDR2: SGHDT and YYEEEE. CDR3 protein: CASGLDNSGANVLTF. DNA of the CDR3: TGTGCCAGCGGCTTAGACAACTCCGGGGCCAACGTCCTGACTTTC.

This clonotype was counted a single time. The conserved closing phenylalanine or tryptophan is absent in this CDR3, likely reflecting a read error. The limits of the CDR3 on the DNA are not certain, so only TCRdb's listed CDR3 is given. The chain is built from TRBV11-2 and TRBJ2-3. The germline V gene has CDR1 SGHAT and CDR2 FQNNGV. The CDR3 has 12 amino acids, counting both end residues. The CDR3 here is CASSLDRDTQNY.

A few counts support this clonotype. V usage is TRBV4-2 and J usage is TRBJ1-1; no clear D gene. V lost 3 bases and J 0 bases, leaving 8 bases between the germline ends. In germline, CDR1 is LGHNA, CDR2 YNFKEQ. The CDR3 is 14 amino acids. CDR3 amino acids: CASSQNTLNTEAFF. The CDR3 nucleotides are TGTGCCAGCAGCCAGAACACATTGAACACTGAAGCTTTCTTT.

This clonotype has a count of ten or more. The gene calls are TRBV5-1 and TRBJ2-7; the match to TRBD1 covers 7 bases. This CDR3 comprises 14 residues. Germline V gene lookup returns CDR1 SGHRS and CDR2 YFSETQ. V trimming: 4 bases; J trimming: 3 bases; junction bases outside the gene matches: 7. As DNA, the CDR3 is TGCGCCAGCAGCCTCGACAGGGCCCACTACGAGCAGTACTTC. Amino acids: CASSLDRAHYEQYF.

The chain is built from TRBV11-2 and TRBJ2-1; TRBD2 is a possible D gene (6 bases). Trimming removed 1 base at V and 10 bases at J, with 20 bases between. Germline V gene sequence: CDR1 SGHAT, CDR2 FQNNGV. The CDR3 loop spans 16 amino acids. The CDR3 region is CASSLGLVGAYPEQFF. CDR3 coding DNA: TGTGCCAGCAGCTTAGGACTAGTGGGCGCCTACCCAGAGCAGTTCTTC. The full variable domain, its missing parts supplied by reference TRBV11-2 and TRBJ2-1, is EAGVAQSPRYKIIEKRQSVAFWCNPISGHATLYWYQQILGQGPKLLIQFQNNGVVDDSQLPKDRFSAERLKGVDSTLKIQPAKLEDSAVYLCASSLGLVGAYPEQFFGPGTRLTVL.

On this clonotype: A junction boundary mismatches the germline segment, possibly from a read error. J is TRBJ2-4 and V is TRBV12-3 or TRBV12-4; D might be TRBD1 (5 bases). The CDR3 runs 15 residues. For the CDR3, the DNA is TGTGCCAGCAGTAGTACAGGATTAACCAAAAACATTCACTACTTC. Residues: CASSSTGLTKNIHYF.

A note on this clonotype: A much more abundant neighbour one base away suggests this may be a read error. A read error is likely, as this CDR3 ends without the conserved phenylalanine or tryptophan. The rearrangement joins TRBV20-1 to TRBJ2-3, with 7 bases lining up with TRBD2. With V trimmed by 3 bases and J by 6 bases, 12 bases remained unmatched. This CDR3 is built from 15 residues. Germline-derived CDR1 and CDR2 are DFQATT and SNEGSKA (reference sequence). Written as DNA, the CDR3 is TGCAGTGCTAGGAGCCGGGCGGGAGAAGGTGATACGCAGTATTTG. Translating gives CSARSRAGEGDTQYL.

This clonotype was found a few times. The chain links TRBV5-6 to TRBJ2-7; TRBD2 might be the D (5 bases). CDR3 length equals 14 residues. V was cut by 1 base and J by 8 bases, with 16 bases left in between. Germline V gene sequence: CDR1 SGHDT, CDR2 YYEEEE. In DNA form, the CDR3 reads TGTGCCAGCAGCTTGCGGGCGGGTCGTGCGAAGCAGTACTTC. Its translation: CASSLRAGRAKQYF.

On this clonotype: The CDR3 does not close with the conserved phenylalanine or tryptophan, likely indicating a read error. The chain has TRBV11-2 and TRBJ2-7, with TRBD1 identical over 10 bases. There are 15 residues in the CDR3. In germline, CDR1 is SGHAT, CDR2 FQNNGV. The CDR3 region has the DNA TGTGCCAACAGCTTAGCCGGGACAGGGGACTATGAGCAGTACTCC. It translates to CANSLAGTGDYEQYS.

Remarks on this clonotype: Relative to the germline gene, one junction end is altered; a read error may explain this. J is TRBJ1-6 and V is TRBV11-3; 9 positions agree with TRBD1. Looked up from germline, CDR1 is SGHNT and CDR2 is YENEEA. This CDR3 region has 20 residues. CDR3 in amino acids: CAGSQHRDRVSTRTKSPLHF. As DNA, the CDR3 is TGTGCCGGCAGCCAGCACCGGGACAGGGTCTCCACTCGAACAAAATCACCCCTCCACTTC.

This clonotype has a count of ten or more. The V call is TRBV6-6, the J call TRBJ2-1; no clear D. This CDR3 contains 14 residues. Germline lookup yields CDR1 MNHNY and CDR2 SVGAGI (reference sequence). Trimming removed 0 bases from V and 6 bases from J, with 9 bases in between. CDR3 region: CASSYSSPINEQFF. DNA for the CDR3: TGTGCCAGCAGTTACTCCAGTCCCATCAATGAGCAGTTCTTC.

Worth noting for this clonotype: One end of the junction varies from germline; a read error may be responsible. The chain links TRBV6-1 to TRBJ2-6; 9 bases are shared with TRBD1. Germline V gives CDR1 MNHNS, CDR2 SASEGT. CDR3 length: 20 amino acids. Written as DNA, the CDR3 is TGTGCCAGCAGTGACATCCCGGGACAGGGTAGAAGCTCTGTGGCCGACGTCCTGACTTTC. Its protein is CASSDIPGQGRSSVADVLTF.

As concerns this clonotype: An end of the junction does not agree with germline; a read error may underlie this. The rearrangement links TRBV4-2 to TRBJ2-5; the D gene is possibly TRBD2 (5 bases). This CDR3 is built from 15 residues. Germline values: CDR1 LGHNA, CDR2 YNFKEQ. The CDR3 is CTSSQGRTHQETQYF. Written as DNA, the CDR3 is TGTACCAGCAGCCAAGGCAGGACTCACCAAGAGACCCAGTACTTC.

The V and J genes are TRBV29-1 and TRBJ2-6; 8 bases fit TRBD2. The junction had 9 bases not matched to a gene; V was cut back by 6 bases and J by 8 bases. CDR3 size: 14 residues. Germline CDR1 is SQVTM and CDR2 is ANQGSEA. The CDR3 reads CSVVGLEASNVLTF. The CDR3 coding sequence is TGCAGCGTCGTGGGACTAGAGGCATCCAACGTCCTGACTTTC.